Only one count was recorded for the clone carrying this TCR beta chain. The antigen is undetermined. Germline is not matched at one junction end, which may reflect a read error. This record comes from a study of read filtering for tumor transcriptome and immune sequencing. This library used approximately 390 ng RNA and molecular barcoded adaptors spanning alpha/delta and beta/gamma chains. MiXCR was run by TCRdb on the reads, yielding one entry per CDR3 protein. This table holds over 50,000 distinct CDR3 sequences, approximately 15% found once. In germline, CDR1 is MNHNS, CDR2 SASEGT. This CDR3 spans 13 amino acids. Study conclusions and caveats: The sorted CD138-negative fraction was a mixed bone marrow immune population, not purified T cells.

The sequence was collected from a donor aged 40 or older with multiple myeloma. J is TRBJ1-5 and V is TRBV6-1, with a weak D call TRBD1 (5 bases). Specimen: a population of CD138-negative cells sorted from bone marrow. CDR3 DNA: TGTGCCAGCAAATGGGACGGCTATCAGCTCCAGCATTTT. Its translation: CASKWDGYQLQHF.